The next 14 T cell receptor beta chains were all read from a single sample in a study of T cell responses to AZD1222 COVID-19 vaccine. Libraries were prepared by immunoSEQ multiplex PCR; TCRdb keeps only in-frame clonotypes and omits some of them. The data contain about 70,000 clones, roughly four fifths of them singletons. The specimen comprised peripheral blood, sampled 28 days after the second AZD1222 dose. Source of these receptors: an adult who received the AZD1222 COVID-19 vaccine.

The CDR3 nucleotides read TGTGCCAGCAGCCCGGGAGTGTTCGGCTACACCTTC. It translates to CASSPGVFGYTF. The chain carries TRBV2 and TRBJ1-2; D is unresolved. The CDR3 is made up of 12 amino acids. Germline V gene data show CDR1 as SNHLY and CDR2 as FYNNEI. The V gene lost 6 bases and the J gene lost 8 bases, with 13 bases spanning the gap.

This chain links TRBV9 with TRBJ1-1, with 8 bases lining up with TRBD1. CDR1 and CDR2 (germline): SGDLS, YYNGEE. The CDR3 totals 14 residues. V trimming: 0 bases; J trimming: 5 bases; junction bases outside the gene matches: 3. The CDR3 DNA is TGTGCCAGCAGCGTAGTCGACAGGGGAACTGAAGCTTTCTTT. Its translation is CASSVVDRGTEAFF.

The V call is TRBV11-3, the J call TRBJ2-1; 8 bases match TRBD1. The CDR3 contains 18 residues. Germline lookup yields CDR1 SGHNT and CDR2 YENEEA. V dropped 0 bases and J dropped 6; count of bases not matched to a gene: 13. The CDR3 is CASSLETGAGLPANEQFF. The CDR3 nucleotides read TGTGCCAGCAGCTTAGAGACAGGGGCCGGATTGCCCGCCAATGAGCAGTTCTTC.

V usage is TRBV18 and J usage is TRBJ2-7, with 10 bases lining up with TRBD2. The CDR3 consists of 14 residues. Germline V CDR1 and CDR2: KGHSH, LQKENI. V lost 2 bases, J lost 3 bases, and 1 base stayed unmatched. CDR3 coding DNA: TGTGCCAGCTCACCAACTAGCGGGGACTACGAGCAGTACTTC. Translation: CASSPTSGDYEQYF.

As DNA, the CDR3 is TGCGCCAGCAGCCGGACAAACAGGGAGCGTGGCGGGGAGCTGTTTTTT. The encoded protein is CASSRTNRERGGELFF. The J gene is TRBJ2-2, the V gene TRBV4-1; a possible D gene is TRBD1 (6 bases). The CDR3 has 16 residues. Germline CDR1 MGHRA, CDR2 YSYEKL. The V end was cut by 4 bases, the J end by 7 bases, with 19 bases between.

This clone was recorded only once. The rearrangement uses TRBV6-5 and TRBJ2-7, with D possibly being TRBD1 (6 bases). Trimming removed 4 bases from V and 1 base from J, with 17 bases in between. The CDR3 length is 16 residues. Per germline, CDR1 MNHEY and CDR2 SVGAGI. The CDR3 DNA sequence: TGTGCCAGCAGTTCCTCAGGTTGGACAGCTTCCTACGAGCAGTACTTC. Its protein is CASSSSGWTASYEQYF.

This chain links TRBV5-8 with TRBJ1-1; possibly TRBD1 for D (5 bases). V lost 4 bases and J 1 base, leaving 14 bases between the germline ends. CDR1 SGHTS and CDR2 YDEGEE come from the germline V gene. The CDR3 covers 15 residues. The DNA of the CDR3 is TGTGCCAGCAGCACGGGGCCGGGGGGGAACACTGAAGCTTTCTTT. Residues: CASSTGPGGNTEAFF.

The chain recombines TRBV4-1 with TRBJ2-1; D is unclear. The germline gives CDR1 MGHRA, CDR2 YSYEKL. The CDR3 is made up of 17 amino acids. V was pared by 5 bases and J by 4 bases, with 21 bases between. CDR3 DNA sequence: TGCGCCAGCAGCTCCCCAGGAAGGCGGCGCGGATACAATGAGCAGTTCTTC. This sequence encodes CASSSPGRRRGYNEQFF.

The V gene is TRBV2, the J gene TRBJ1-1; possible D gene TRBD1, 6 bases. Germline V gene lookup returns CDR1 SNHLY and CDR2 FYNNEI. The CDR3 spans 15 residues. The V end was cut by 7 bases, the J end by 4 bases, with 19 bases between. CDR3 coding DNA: TGTGCCAGCACCTCGGACAGAGCCAAGGGCACTGAAGCTTTCTTT. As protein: CASTSDRAKGTEAFF.

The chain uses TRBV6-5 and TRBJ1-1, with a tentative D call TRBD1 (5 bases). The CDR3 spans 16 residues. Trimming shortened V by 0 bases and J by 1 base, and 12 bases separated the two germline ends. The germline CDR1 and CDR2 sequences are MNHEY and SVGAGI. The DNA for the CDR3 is TGTGCCAGCAGTTACTCTGGGGGGGAACGGAACACTGAAGCTTTCTTT. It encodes CASSYSGGERNTEAFF.

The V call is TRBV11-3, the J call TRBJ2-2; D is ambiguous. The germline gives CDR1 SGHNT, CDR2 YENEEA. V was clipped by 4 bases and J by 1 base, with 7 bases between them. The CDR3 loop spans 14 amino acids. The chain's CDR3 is CASSSLGNTGELFF. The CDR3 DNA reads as TGTGCCAGCAGCTCCTTGGGGAACACCGGGGAGCTGTTTTTT.

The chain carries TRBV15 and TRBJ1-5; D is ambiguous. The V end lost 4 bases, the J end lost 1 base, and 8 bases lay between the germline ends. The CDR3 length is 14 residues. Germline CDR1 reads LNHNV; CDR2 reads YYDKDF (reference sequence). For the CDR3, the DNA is TGTGCCACCAGCAAAGGCCGAAGCAATCAGCCCCAGCATTTT. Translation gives CATSKGRSNQPQHF.

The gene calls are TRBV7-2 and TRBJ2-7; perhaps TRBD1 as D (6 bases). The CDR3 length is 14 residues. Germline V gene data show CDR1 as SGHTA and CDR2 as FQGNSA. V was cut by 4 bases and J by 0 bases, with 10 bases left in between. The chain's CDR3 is CASSSGTYSYEQYF. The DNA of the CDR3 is TGTGCCAGCAGCTCGGGGACATACTCCTACGAGCAGTACTTC.

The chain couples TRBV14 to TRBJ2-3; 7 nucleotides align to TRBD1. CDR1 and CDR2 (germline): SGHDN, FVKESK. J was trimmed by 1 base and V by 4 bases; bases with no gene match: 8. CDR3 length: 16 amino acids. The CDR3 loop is CASSLLTGIGTDTQYF. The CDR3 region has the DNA TGTGCCAGCAGCCTACTGACAGGGATAGGCACAGATACGCAGTATTTT. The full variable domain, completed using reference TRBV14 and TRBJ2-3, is EAGVTQFPSHSVIEKGQTVTLRCDPISGHDNLYWYRRVMGKEIKFLLHFVKESKQDESGMPNNRFLAERTGGTYSTLKVQPAELEDSGVYFCASSLLTGIGTDTQYFGPGTRLTVL.